This T cell receptor beta chain originates from a study of Graves' ophthalmopathy and Graves' hyperthyroidism. Study-wide points: Distinction of ophthalmopathy from stable hyperthyroidism by a 13-signature model reached almost 90% sensitivity and roughly 78% specificity.

Points on this clonotype: Its antigen is still unknown.

RNA served as the template for amplifying TCR beta CDR3 regions. HTBI primers were used in a first-round RT-PCR, which preceded a second-round multiplex PCR. TCRdb reanalysed the multiplex PCR reads using MiXCR and keeps one entry per CDR3 protein. The data contain a few hundred thousand distinct CDR3 sequences, roughly 40% of them singletons. The CDR3 runs to 16 residues. With 2 bases clipped from V and 0 bases from J, the junction kept 5 bases outside the gene matches. Germline V gene lookup returns CDR1 SGHRS and CDR2 YFSETQ. Material for sequencing was peripheral blood or thyroid tissue (not recorded which). The chain has TRBV5-1 and TRBJ1-5, with 7 bases fitting TRBD1. The receptor's source is an adult man with Graves' hyperthyroidism. CDR3 nucleotide sequence: TGCGCCAGCAGCTTACAGGGGACAGATAGCAATCAGCCCCAGCATTTT. Amino acid sequence: CASSLQGTDSNQPQHF.